The 14 T cell receptor beta chains below come from one sample, sequenced in a study of T-cell memory formation after mild COVID-19. MiXCR, run by TCRdb on the 5' RACE reads, gives a single entry per CDR3 protein. The sample includes around 150,000 distinct CDR3 sequences, around a third of them seen just once. What was sequenced was PBMCs or a T cell subset sorted from them (not recorded which). These receptors originate from an adult woman who had mild COVID-19 (a few samples of this study predate the infection). Cell type and time point are not known.

V and J are TRBV5-6 and TRBJ1-1; possible D gene TRBD1, 5 bases. Trimming pared 4 bases from V and 0 bases from J, leaving 10 bases between. The CDR3 is 14 residues long. Per germline, CDR1 SGHDT and CDR2 YYEEEE. CDR3 DNA: TGTGCCAGCAGCCGGGGCTACATGAACACTGAAGCTTTCTTT. This sequence encodes CASSRGYMNTEAFF.

The J gene is TRBJ2-7, the V gene TRBV10-3, with D perhaps matching TRBD1 (6 bases). The germline gives CDR1 ENHRY, CDR2 SYGVKD. This CDR3 comprises 15 residues. V was trimmed by 6 bases and J by 4 bases, leaving 19 bases between them. The CDR3 here is CAISEPRDNLYEQYF. The DNA for the CDR3 is TGTGCCATCAGCGAACCCCGGGACAATCTTTACGAGCAGTACTTC.

The V and J genes are TRBV2 and TRBJ1-5; TRBD1 is a possible D gene (6 bases). The V end lost 3 bases, the J end lost 6 bases, and 9 bases lay between the germline ends. This CDR3 has 13 residues. Germline V gene lookup returns CDR1 SNHLY and CDR2 FYNNEI. The CDR3 here is CASSEGGIQPQHF. The CDR3 coding sequence is TGTGCCAGCAGTGAGGGGGGCATTCAGCCCCAGCATTTT.

This clonotype was picked up a small number of times. The chain has TRBV9 and TRBJ2-3; perhaps TRBD2 as D (7 bases). From germline, CDR1 is SGDLS and CDR2 YYNGEE. CDR3 length: 14 residues. Trimming stripped 4 bases from V and 6 bases from J, with 15 bases between. The CDR3 region has the DNA TGTGCCAGCAGCCCTGGGGGGGGCAAGGATACGCAGTATTTT. Amino acid sequence: CASSPGGGKDTQYF. The full variable domain, its missing parts supplied by reference TRBV9 and TRBJ2-3, is DSGVTQTPKHLITATGQRVTLRCSPRSGDLSVYWYQQSLDQGLQFLIQYYNGEERAKGNILERFSAQQFPDLHSELNLSSLELGDSALYFCASSPGGGKDTQYFGPGTRLTVL.

This clonotype turned up a few times. This sequence joins TRBV5-5 and TRBJ2-7; 9 bases map to TRBD1. The CDR3 length is 15 residues. With 4 bases clipped from V and 2 bases from J, the junction kept 7 bases outside the gene matches. Germline V CDR1 and CDR2: SGHKS, YYEKEE (reference sequence). CDR3 DNA: TGTGCCAGCAGCCCCTTTGGGACAGGGCCCTACGAGCAGTACTTC. It translates to CASSPFGTGPYEQYF.

This clonotype was detected only once. The rearrangement uses TRBV15 and TRBJ1-2; 8 bases map to TRBD1. The CDR3 length is 14 residues. Germline CDR1 LNHNV, CDR2 YYDKDF (reference sequence). V lost 3 bases to trimming and J lost 4 bases; unmatched junction nucleotides: 4. The CDR3, as DNA: TGTGCCACCAGCAGGGACAGGGAGGCCTATGGCTACACCTTC. Its protein product is CATSRDREAYGYTF.

This clonotype was detected only a few times. V is TRBV7-9 and J is TRBJ2-3; 7 nucleotides match TRBD2. V lost 4 bases and J lost 10; bases outside the gene matches: 8. The CDR3 consists of 13 residues. The V gene's germline CDR1 is SEHNR and CDR2 FQNEAQ (reference sequence). The CDR3 DNA reads as TGTGCCAGCAGCTCGGGGGGTCTAGCGTCGCAGTATTTT. Its protein product is CASSSGGLASQYF.

This rearrangement joins TRBV9 to TRBJ2-7; D may correspond to TRBD1 or TRBD2 (5 bases each). V dropped 0 bases and J dropped 7 bases, with 11 bases sitting between them. Germline V CDR1 and CDR2: SGDLS, YYNGEE. The CDR3 contains 13 residues. The CDR3 sequence is CASSVDRGWEQYF. In nucleotides, the CDR3 is TGTGCCAGCAGCGTAGATCGGGGCTGGGAGCAGTACTTC.

This clonotype was seen only a few times. V usage is TRBV7-3 and J usage is TRBJ2-3, with TRBD2 matching over 10 bases. The CDR3 has 15 amino acids. V lost 1 base and J lost 3; bases outside the gene matches: 1. Germline V lookup: CDR1 SGHTA, CDR2 FQGTGA. The CDR3 DNA sequence: TGTGCCAGCAGCTTAATTAGCGGGGGGACAGATACGCAGTATTTT. Translation gives CASSLISGGTDTQYF.

V usage is TRBV15 and J usage is TRBJ2-7; 11 nucleotides line up with TRBD2. CDR1 and CDR2 (germline): LNHNV, YYDKDF (reference sequence). Trimming removed 1 base from V and 6 bases from J; junction bases left unmatched: 11. The CDR3 sequence is 17 residues long. The CDR3 nucleotides are TGTGCCACCAGCAGAGTGAGGGGACTAGCGGTAGGAGGCGAGCAGTACTTC. It encodes CATSRVRGLAVGGEQYF.

This clonotype was picked up a small number of times. The rearrangement joins TRBV29-1 to TRBJ1-3, with 8 bases aligning to TRBD1. The J segment lost 1 base and the V segment lost 4 bases, leaving 3 bases of the junction unmatched. CDR1 and CDR2 (germline): SQVTM, ANQGSEA. The CDR3 is 14 amino acids. DNA of the CDR3: TGCAGCGTTGGGGACAGGTTATCTGGAAACACCATATATTTT. Its translation is CSVGDRLSGNTIYF.

The gene calls are TRBV11-2 and TRBJ2-3; no definite D call. Germline V gene data show CDR1 as SGHAT and CDR2 as FQNNGV. Between the trimmed V and J ends, which lost 5 bases and 2 bases, there was a span of 5 bases. The CDR3 extends over 12 amino acids. CDR3 sequence: CASSRFTDTQYF. The CDR3 bases are TGTGCCAGCAGCCGTTTCACAGATACGCAGTATTTT.

The chain uses TRBV7-2 and TRBJ1-5, with a weak D call TRBD1 (6 bases). V dropped 2 bases and J dropped 4 bases, with 9 bases sitting between them. CDR1 is SGHTA, CDR2 FQGNSA, per germline. This CDR3 has 14 residues. CDR3 nucleotide sequence: TGTGCCAGCAGCTTATCAGGGGATAATCAGCCCCAGCATTTT. Translating gives CASSLSGDNQPQHF.

The rearrangement links TRBV7-2 to TRBJ1-1; possible D gene TRBD1, 5 bases. The CDR3 is made up of 12 amino acids. V lost 2 bases and J lost 7, with 8 bases in between. Germline V lookup: CDR1 SGHTA, CDR2 FQGNSA. The CDR3 spells CASSLMGVEAFF. The CDR3 coding sequence is TGTGCCAGCAGCTTAATGGGGGTTGAAGCTTTCTTT. Complete variable domain (other parts from reference TRBV7-2 and TRBJ1-1): GAGVSQSPSNKVTEKGKDVELRCDPISGHTALYWYRQSLGQGLEFLIYFQGNSAPDKSGLPSDRFSAERTGGSVSTLTIQRTQQEDSAVYLCASSLMGVEAFFGQGTRLTVV.